The T cell receptor beta chain under discussion was sequenced for a study of early T cells in non-severe SARS-CoV-2 infection. Study-level information: Investigators sequenced bulk RNA drawn from unsorted whole blood, and chains remained unpaired.

V lost 6 bases, J lost 8 bases, and 16 bases lay in between. The CDR3 runs to 13 residues. The V gene's germline CDR1 is DFQATT and CDR2 SNEGSKA (reference sequence). This clonotype has at least ten counts. Its cognate antigen is unknown. Individual cDNA molecules were tagged with unique molecular identifiers, the study reported. TCRdb analysed the 5' RACE reads with MiXCR anew, one entry per CDR3 protein. The profile shows around 46,000 distinct CDR3 sequences, around 6% of them singletons. Study observations and caveats: VDJdb matches were skewed toward anti-spike CD8 T cell responses.

This sequence was found in an adult who was a healthcare worker with PCR-confirmed SARS-CoV-2 infection or an uninfected control (not recorded which). Sequenced material: whole blood. This sequence joins TRBV20-1 and TRBJ1-4, with a weak D call TRBD1 (5 bases). DNA of the CDR3: TGCAGTGCCCGTCGGGGGAGTGGCGAAAAACTGTTTTTT. Encoded protein: CSARRGSGEKLFF.